The 25 T cell receptor beta chains given below trace back to one sample, sequenced in a study of cytomegalovirus exposure and HLA in healthy donors. PCR used 60 Vbeta primers and 13 Jbeta primers. Profiled with immunoSEQ multiplex PCR; TCRdb holds only in-frame clones, not every one. The sample yields roughly 150,000 clones, 55% to 70% seen once. Source material: PBMCs. All receptors come from a young woman in good health and CMV-seropositive.

The rearrangement joins TRBV6-1 to TRBJ1-1; D is unresolved. Trimming pared 8 bases from V and 5 bases from J, leaving 18 bases between. The CDR3 runs 14 residues. The germline V gene has CDR1 MNHNS and CDR2 SASEGT. CDR3 sequence (DNA): TGTGCCAGCGTCCCCCGATGGGTCAGGACTGAAGCTTTCTTT. It encodes CASVPRWVRTEAFF.

The chain has TRBV5-1 and TRBJ1-2; 8 bases line up with TRBD1. CDR3 length: 14 amino acids. J lost 4 bases, V lost 4 bases, and 6 bases had no gene match. Germline V gene sequence: CDR1 SGHRS, CDR2 YFSETQ. The CDR3 bases are TGCGCCAGCAGCGTGGACGGACAGGGCTATGGCTACACCTTC. Translating it yields CASSVDGQGYGYTF.

The chain recombines TRBV7-8 with TRBJ1-5; TRBD1 matches at 9 bases. The CDR3 sequence is 15 residues long. Germline V CDR1 and CDR2: SGHVS, FQNEAQ. V lost 4 bases to trimming and J lost 7 bases; unmatched junction nucleotides: 8. CDR3 protein: CASSSGTGNRQPQHF. The CDR3 region has the DNA TGTGCCAGCAGCTCCGGGACAGGGAACAGGCAGCCCCAGCATTTT.

This clone was detected only a few times. This CDR3 reads CASSATGANQQYF. CDR3 DNA sequence: TGTGCCAGCAGTGCGACAGGAGCCAACCAGCAGTACTTC. This chain links TRBV6-5 with TRBJ2-7, with TRBD1 as a possible D gene (6 bases). The germline V gene has CDR1 MNHEY and CDR2 SVGAGI. This CDR3 has 13 amino acids. Trimming took 5 bases from V and 8 from J, leaving 16 bases between them.

V and J are TRBV5-1 and TRBJ1-2; TRBD1 agrees at 8 bases. CDR3 length equals 14 residues. Looked up from germline, CDR1 is SGHRS and CDR2 is YFSETQ. J was trimmed by 4 bases and V by 4 bases; bases with no gene match: 6. In DNA form, the CDR3 reads TGCGCCAGCAGCGACCCGGGACAGGCCTATGGCTACACCTTC. Encoded protein: CASSDPGQAYGYTF.

This clone was seen only a few times. The chain employs TRBV28 and TRBJ2-7; the D is unclear. CDR1 MDHEN and CDR2 SYDVKM come from the germline V gene. Trimming pared 5 bases from V and 7 bases from J, leaving 9 bases between. The CDR3 totals 11 residues. In nucleotides, the CDR3 is TGTGCCAGCAGTACCCAGTGGGAGCAGTACTTC. Protein sequence: CASSTQWEQYF.

The rearrangement uses TRBV11-2 and TRBJ2-7, with 8 bases aligning to TRBD1. Germline-derived CDR1 and CDR2 are SGHAT and FQNNGV. The length of the CDR3 is 14 residues. The junction had 4 bases not matched to a gene; V was cut back by 6 bases and J by 0 bases. The CDR3 loop reads CASRRTGGSYEQYF. In nucleotides, the CDR3 is TGTGCCAGCAGGAGAACAGGGGGCTCCTACGAGCAGTACTTC.

This sequence joins TRBV30 and TRBJ1-6; D remains ambiguous. Trimming stripped 0 bases from V and 14 bases from J, with 23 bases between. Germline-derived CDR1 and CDR2 are GTSNPN and SVGIG (reference sequence). The CDR3 sequence is 16 residues long. The CDR3 loop is CAWSVPRTDYSGTLHF. Written as DNA, the CDR3 is TGTGCCTGGAGTGTACCTAGGACCGACTATAGTGGGACCCTCCACTTT. The full variable domain, rest sourced from reference TRBV30 and TRBJ1-6, is SQTIHQWPATLVQPVGSPLSLECTVEGTSNPNLYWYRQAAGRGLQLLFYSVGIGQISSEVPQNLSASRPQDRQFILSSKKLLLSDSGFYLCAWSVPRTDYSGTLHFGNGTRLTVT.

This chain joins TRBV6-5 and TRBJ1-4; 10 bases are shared with TRBD1. There are 16 residues in the CDR3. Trimming removed 2 bases from V and 7 bases from J; junction bases left unmatched: 7. In germline, CDR1 is MNHEY, CDR2 SVGAGI. The CDR3 DNA reads as TGTGCCAGCAGTTACCTACGACAGGGGGCAGGTGAAAAACTGTTTTTT. It yields the protein CASSYLRQGAGEKLFF.

This CDR3 is CASSRSTGMNTEAFF. In DNA form, the CDR3 reads TGCGCCAGCAGCCGGTCGACAGGAATGAACACTGAAGCTTTCTTT. The chain joins TRBV5-1 to TRBJ1-1, with a weak D call TRBD1 (6 bases). This CDR3 has 15 amino acids. V dropped 4 bases and J dropped 0 bases, with 13 bases sitting between them. Germline assignment: CDR1 SGHRS and CDR2 YFSETQ.

This clone was counted once. The chain links TRBV29-1 to TRBJ2-7; 9 bases fit TRBD2. Unmatched junction bases numbered 7, after V lost 1 base and J lost 3 bases. The CDR3 sequence is 15 residues long. CDR1 and CDR2 from the germline V gene are SQVTM and ANQGSEA. The CDR3 DNA reads as TGCAGCGTTGAAGGGCCCGCGGGGGGGAGCTACGAGCAGTACTTC. Amino acids: CSVEGPAGGSYEQYF.

This chain uses TRBV2 with TRBJ2-1; the D gene is possibly TRBD2 (5 bases). The CDR3 sequence is 15 residues long. Germline V gene data show CDR1 as SNHLY and CDR2 as FYNNEI. With 6 bases removed from V and 0 bases from J, the gap between germline ends came to 12 bases. The CDR3 loop is CASSNGLSSYNEQFF. The CDR3 region has the DNA TGTGCCAGCAGCAACGGACTGAGCTCCTACAATGAGCAGTTCTTC.

The chain carries TRBV2 and TRBJ1-5; TRBD1 matches 8 bases. This CDR3 has 14 amino acids. Trimming at V came to 4 bases and at J to 3 bases, leaving 2 bases not matched to a gene. Germline V gene data show CDR1 as SNHLY and CDR2 as FYNNEI. Here the CDR3 reads CASSAQGANQPQHF. CDR3 in DNA: TGTGCCAGCAGTGCCCAGGGGGCCAATCAGCCCCAGCATTTT.

The chain employs TRBV27 and TRBJ2-5, with 10 bases lining up with TRBD1. The J call may be wrong; the DNA end is better matched by TRBJ2-7. CDR3 length: 15 amino acids. Germline V gene data show CDR1 as MNHEY and CDR2 as SMNVEV (reference sequence). In DNA, the CDR3 is TGTGCCAGCAGGTATAGTGACAGGGGGCTTTACGAGCAGTACTTC. Amino acids: CASRYSDRGLYEQYF.

This chain joins TRBV19 and TRBJ1-5; 10 nucleotides agree with TRBD1. The germline CDR1 and CDR2 sequences are LNHDA and SQIVND (reference sequence). CDR3 length equals 21 residues. J was trimmed by 1 base and V by 8 bases; bases with no gene match: 23. CDR3 sequence: CASDDRWGGQGNWPSNQPQHF. CDR3 DNA: TGTGCCAGTGACGATAGGTGGGGGGGACAGGGGAATTGGCCGAGCAATCAGCCCCAGCATTTT.

The J gene is TRBJ2-5, the V gene TRBV14; no firm D call. The length of the CDR3 is 14 residues. CDR1 is SGHDN, CDR2 FVKESK, per germline. V was clipped by 0 bases and J by 5 bases, with 10 bases between them. CDR3 in amino acids: CASSQDSSVETQYF. CDR3 nucleotides: TGTGCCAGCAGCCAAGATTCGTCTGTGGAGACCCAGTACTTC.

This clone was observed a few times. V and J are TRBV15 and TRBJ2-7; tentative D call: TRBD2 (6 bases). This CDR3 is 14 amino acids long. The V end lost 3 bases, the J end lost 3 bases, and 12 bases lay between the germline ends. Germline CDR1 and CDR2: LNHNV and YYDKDF (reference sequence). The CDR3 loop reads CATSSGRGLYEQYF. The CDR3 DNA reads TGTGCCACCAGCAGTGGGCGGGGACTCTACGAGCAGTACTTC.

J is TRBJ2-1 and V is TRBV11-2; tentatively, D is TRBD2 (5 bases). The CDR3 has 16 amino acids. V dropped 6 bases and J dropped 4 bases, with 19 bases sitting between them. From germline, CDR1 is SGHAT and CDR2 FQNNGV. In nucleotides, the CDR3 is TGTGCCAGCAGGAGGGAGCGTTTGCGGGTTTACAATGAGCAGTTCTTC. This encodes CASRRERLRVYNEQFF. The entire variable domain, with the rest obtained from reference TRBV11-2 and TRBJ2-1, is as follows: EAGVAQSPRYKIIEKRQSVAFWCNPISGHATLYWYQQILGQGPKLLIQFQNNGVVDDSQLPKDRFSAERLKGVDSTLKIQPAKLEDSAVYLCASRRERLRVYNEQFFGPGTRLTVL.

V usage is TRBV28 and J usage is TRBJ1-5; 7 bases map to TRBD1. This CDR3 region has 16 residues. After removal of 0 bases from V and 6 bases from J, the junction contained 8 bases not matched to a gene. From germline, CDR1 is MDHEN and CDR2 SYDVKM. CDR3 in DNA: TGTGCCAGCAGTTTATGGACAGGGAATCGGGGTCAGCCCCAGCATTTT. This sequence encodes CASSLWTGNRGQPQHF.

This clone was found a few times. This chain connects TRBV6-1 to TRBJ2-5; no firm D call. The CDR3 loop spans 11 amino acids. Trimming stripped 5 bases from V and 4 bases from J, with 5 bases between. CDR1 MNHNS and CDR2 SASEGT come from the germline V gene. This chain's CDR3 is CASSRGETQYF. The DNA of the CDR3 is TGTGCCAGCAGTAGAGGAGAGACCCAGTACTTC.

Written as DNA, the CDR3 is TGTGCCAGCAGTTTGACAGGCTATCAGCCCCAGCATTTT. It is translated as CASSLTGYQPQHF. V is TRBV27 and J is TRBJ1-5; maybe TRBD1 (6 bases). Trimming stripped 3 bases from V and 5 bases from J, with 8 bases between. In germline, CDR1 is MNHEY, CDR2 SMNVEV (reference sequence). CDR3 length: 13 residues.

This chain connects TRBV2 to TRBJ2-5; the match to TRBD1 covers 10 bases. With V trimmed by 7 bases and J by 4 bases, 6 bases remained unmatched. Germline V CDR1 and CDR2: SNHLY, FYNNEI. The CDR3 sequence is 14 residues long. CDR3 DNA sequence: TGTGCCAGCAAAGGACAGGGGGTATCAGAGACCCAGTACTTC. It is translated as CASKGQGVSETQYF.

CDR3 residues: CASSEAGGYYYEQYF. The CDR3 DNA follows: TGTGCCAGCAGTGAAGCCGGAGGGTACTACTACGAGCAGTACTTC. The chain couples TRBV2 to TRBJ2-7, with TRBD2 as a possible D gene (6 bases). Germline V gives CDR1 SNHLY, CDR2 FYNNEI. CDR3 length: 15 amino acids. Trimming shortened V by 0 bases and J by 3 bases, and 12 bases separated the two germline ends.

This clone was recorded a few times. J is TRBJ2-5 and V is TRBV5-4; 9 bases map to TRBD2. The J segment lost 4 bases and the V segment lost 4 bases, leaving 11 bases of the junction unmatched. The CDR3 has 16 residues. Germline lookup yields CDR1 SGHNT and CDR2 YYREEE (reference sequence). CDR3 DNA: TGTGCCAGCAGCCCGACCGGGCGGGGGGGGCGAGAGACCCAGTACTTC. This sequence encodes CASSPTGRGGRETQYF.

This chain links TRBV27 with TRBJ1-5; D is perhaps TRBD1 (6 bases). Germline V lookup: CDR1 MNHEY, CDR2 SMNVEV (reference sequence). The V end lost 5 bases, the J end lost 7 bases, and 15 bases lay between the germline ends. The CDR3 runs 14 residues. CDR3 residues: CASSQNTGIQPQHF. CDR3 sequence (DNA): TGTGCCAGCAGTCAAAATACAGGGATCCAGCCCCAGCATTTT.